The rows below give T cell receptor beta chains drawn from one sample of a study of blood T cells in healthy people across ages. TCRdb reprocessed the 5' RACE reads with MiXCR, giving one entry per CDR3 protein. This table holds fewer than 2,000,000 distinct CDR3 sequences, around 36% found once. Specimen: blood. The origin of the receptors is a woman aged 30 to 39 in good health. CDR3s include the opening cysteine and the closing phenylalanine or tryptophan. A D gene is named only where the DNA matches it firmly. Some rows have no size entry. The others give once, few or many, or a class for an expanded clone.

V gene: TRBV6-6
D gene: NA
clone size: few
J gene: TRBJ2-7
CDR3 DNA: TGTGCCAGCAGTTACCGGGACCCACGGGACGAGCAGTACTTC
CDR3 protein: CASSYRDPRDEQYF

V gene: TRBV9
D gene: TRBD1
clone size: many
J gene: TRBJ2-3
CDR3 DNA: TGTGCCAGCAGCCCCGGGACAGGGTCGACAGATACGCAGTATTTT
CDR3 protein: CASSPGTGSTDTQYF

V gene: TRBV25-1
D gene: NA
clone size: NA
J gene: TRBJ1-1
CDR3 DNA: TGTGCCACCCGAGGGCTGAACACTGAAGCTTTCTTT
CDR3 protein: CATRGLNTEAFF

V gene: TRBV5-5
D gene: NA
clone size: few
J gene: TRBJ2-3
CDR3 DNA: TGTGCCAGCAGCTTTACTTCAGTGGGGGCTAGCTGGGTGGATACGCAGTATTTT
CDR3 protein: CASSFTSVGASWVDTQYF

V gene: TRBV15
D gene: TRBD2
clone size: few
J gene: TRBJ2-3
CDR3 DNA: TGTGCCACCAGCAGAGATCAAGCGGGGTACACAGATACGCAGTATTTT
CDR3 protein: CATSRDQAGYTDTQYF

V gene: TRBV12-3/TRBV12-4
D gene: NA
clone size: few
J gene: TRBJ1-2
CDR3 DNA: TGTGCCAGCAGCCGAGCACAATATGGCTACACCTTC
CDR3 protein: CASSRAQYGYTF

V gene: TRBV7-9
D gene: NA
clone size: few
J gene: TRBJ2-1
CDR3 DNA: TGTGCCAGCAGCTTAGACAAGCGACCCTACAATGAGCAGTTCTTC
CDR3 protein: CASSLDKRPYNEQFF

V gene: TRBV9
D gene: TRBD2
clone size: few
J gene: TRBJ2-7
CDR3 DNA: TGTGCCAGCAGCGGCGGGACTAGAGCTGCTACCGAGCAGTACTTC
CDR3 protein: CASSGGTRAATEQYF

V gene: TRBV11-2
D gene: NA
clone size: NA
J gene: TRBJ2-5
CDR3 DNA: TGTGCCAGCAGCTTGGGCAGAGCCCCGGCCCAGTACTTC
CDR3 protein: CASSLGRAPAQYF

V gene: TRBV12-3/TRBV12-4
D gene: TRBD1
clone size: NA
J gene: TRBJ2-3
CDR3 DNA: TGTGCCAGCAGTTTATTGGCACCCGGGACAGTGGGCACAGATGCGCAGTATTTT
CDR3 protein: CASSLLAPGTVGTDAQYF

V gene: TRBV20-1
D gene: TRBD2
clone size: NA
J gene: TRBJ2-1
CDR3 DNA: TGCAGTGCTAGCGTAGCGGGGGTGCCCTACAATGAGCAGTTCTTC
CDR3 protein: CSASVAGVPYNEQFF

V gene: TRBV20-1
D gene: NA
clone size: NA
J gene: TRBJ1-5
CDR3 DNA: TGCAGTGCCCAGGGGTGGGGTCAGCCCCAGCATTTT
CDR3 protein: CSAQGWGQPQHF

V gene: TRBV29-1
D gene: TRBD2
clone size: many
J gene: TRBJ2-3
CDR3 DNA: TGCAGCGTTGCGGGGGGGGTCACAGATACGCAGTATTTT
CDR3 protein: CSVAGGVTDTQYF

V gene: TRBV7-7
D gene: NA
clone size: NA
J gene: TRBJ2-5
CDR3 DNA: TGTGCCAGCAGCTCTACGACAGGAGAGACCCAGTACTTC
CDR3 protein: CASSSTTGETQYF

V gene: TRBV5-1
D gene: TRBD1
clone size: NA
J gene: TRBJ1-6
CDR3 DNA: TGCGCCAGCAGCTTGAGGGGACAGACTACCTCCTATAATTCACCCCTCCACTTT
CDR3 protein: CASSLRGQTTSYNSPLHF

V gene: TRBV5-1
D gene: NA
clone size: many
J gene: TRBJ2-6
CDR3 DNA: TGCGCCAGCAACAACCGAGGACAGACCGGGGCCAACGTCCTGACTTTC
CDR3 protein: CASNNRGQTGANVLTF

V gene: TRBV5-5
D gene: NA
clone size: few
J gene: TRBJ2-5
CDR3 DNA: TGTGCCAGCAGCCCACTAAACCCGGAAGAGACCCAGTACTTC
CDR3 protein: CASSPLNPEETQYF

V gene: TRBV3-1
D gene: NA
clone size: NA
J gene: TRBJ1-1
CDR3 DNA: TGTGCCAGCAGCCGGCTGGGGGGGAGCACTGAAGCTTTCTTT
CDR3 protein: CASSRLGGSTEAFF

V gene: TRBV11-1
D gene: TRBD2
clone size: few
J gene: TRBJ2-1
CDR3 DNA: TGTGCCAGCAGCCGCCTAGCGGGGGCCCAGTACAATGAGCAGTTCTTC
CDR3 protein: CASSRLAGAQYNEQFF

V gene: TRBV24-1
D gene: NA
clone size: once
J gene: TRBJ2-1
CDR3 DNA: TGTGCCACCAGTGATTTGCTTTGGGAGTCCTCCTACAATGAGCAGTTCTTC
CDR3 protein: CATSDLLWESSYNEQFF

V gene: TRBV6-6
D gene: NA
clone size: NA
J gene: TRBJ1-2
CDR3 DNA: TGTGCCAGCAGTTATGACAGTTGGGGGAGGGGCTACACCTTC
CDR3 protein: CASSYDSWGRGYTF

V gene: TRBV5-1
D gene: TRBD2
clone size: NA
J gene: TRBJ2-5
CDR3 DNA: TGCGCCAGCAGCTTTGGTCACAGCGGGGGGGGAGAGACCCAGTACTTC
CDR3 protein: CASSFGHSGGGETQYF

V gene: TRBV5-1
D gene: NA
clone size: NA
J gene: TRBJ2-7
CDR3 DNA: TGCGCCAGCAGCAAGGACAGCGTCTACGAGCAGTACTTC
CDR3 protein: CASSKDSVYEQYF

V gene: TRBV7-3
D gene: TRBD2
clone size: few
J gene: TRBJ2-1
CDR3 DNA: TGTGCCAGCAGCCCAGGGGTTAGCGGGGGAACCTACAATGAGCAGTTCTTC
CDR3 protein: CASSPGVSGGTYNEQFF

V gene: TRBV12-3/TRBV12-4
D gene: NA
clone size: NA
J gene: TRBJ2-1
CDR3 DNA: TGTGCCAGCAGGTATCCCTGGACGCGGAGCTCCTACAATGAGCAGTTCTTC
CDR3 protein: CASRYPWTRSSYNEQFF

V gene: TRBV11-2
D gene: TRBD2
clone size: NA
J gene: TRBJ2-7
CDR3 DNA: TGTGCCAGCAGCCAACCGACTAGCGGGAGTATATTTAACGAGCAGTACTTC
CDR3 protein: CASSQPTSGSIFNEQYF

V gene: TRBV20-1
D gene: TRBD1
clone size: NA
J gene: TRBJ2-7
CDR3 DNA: TGCAGTGCTAGTGATGCGACAGGGTCCTACGAGCAGTACTTC
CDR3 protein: CSASDATGSYEQYF

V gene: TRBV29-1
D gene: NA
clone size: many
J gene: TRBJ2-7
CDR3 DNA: TGCAGCGTCAAAAGGCCAGGGTACGAGCAGTACTTC
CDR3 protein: CSVKRPGYEQYF

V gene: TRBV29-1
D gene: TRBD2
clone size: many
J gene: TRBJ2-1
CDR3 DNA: TGCAGCGTTGAAGGACTAGCAGCTACGAATGAGCAGTTCTTC
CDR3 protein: CSVEGLAATNEQFF

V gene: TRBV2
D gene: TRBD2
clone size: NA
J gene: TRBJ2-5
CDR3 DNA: TGTGCCAGCAGTGAATGGGGCGGGGGGGTCCAGGAGACCCAGTACTTC
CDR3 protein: CASSEWGGGVQETQYF

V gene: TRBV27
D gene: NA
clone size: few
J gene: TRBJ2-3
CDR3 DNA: TGTGCCAGCAGCCGCCAAAGCCTACAGGGTTTCTCAGATACGCAGTATTTT
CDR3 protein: CASSRQSLQGFSDTQYF

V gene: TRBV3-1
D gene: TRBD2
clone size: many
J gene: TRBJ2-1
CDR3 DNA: TGTGCCAGCAGCCCGCGGATAGTAGCGGGGGTTCACGAGCAGTTCTTC
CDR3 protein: CASSPRIVAGVHEQFF

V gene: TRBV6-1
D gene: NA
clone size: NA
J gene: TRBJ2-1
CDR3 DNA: TGTGCCAGCAGTCCCTACGCGGACTCCTACAATGAGCAGTTCTTC
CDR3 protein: CASSPYADSYNEQFF

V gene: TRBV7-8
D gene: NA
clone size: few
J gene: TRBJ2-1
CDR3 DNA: TGTGCCAGCAGCATAGAGGGCCAATACAATGAGCAGTTCTTC
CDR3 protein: CASSIEGQYNEQFF

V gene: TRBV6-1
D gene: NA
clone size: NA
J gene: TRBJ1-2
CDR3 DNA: TGTGCCAGCAGTGCCTCATCTGGAGTGGGGGGCTACACCTTC
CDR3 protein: CASSASSGVGGYTF

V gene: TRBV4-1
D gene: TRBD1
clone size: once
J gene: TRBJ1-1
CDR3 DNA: TGCGCCAGCAGCCATAAGAGGTTGGACAGGGGAATAAACACTGAAGCTTTCTTT
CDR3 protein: CASSHKRLDRGINTEAFF

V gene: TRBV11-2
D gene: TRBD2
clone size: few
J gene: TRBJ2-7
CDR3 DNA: TGTGCCAGCAGCGCGGGACTAGCGGGGTCCGGGCAGTACTTC
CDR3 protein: CASSAGLAGSGQYF

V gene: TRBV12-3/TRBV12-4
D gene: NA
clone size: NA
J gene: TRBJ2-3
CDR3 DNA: TGTGCCAGCAGTTTTAAGGCATCGACGGGGGCCGTGGGTGATACGCAGTATTTT
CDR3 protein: CASSFKASTGAVGDTQYF

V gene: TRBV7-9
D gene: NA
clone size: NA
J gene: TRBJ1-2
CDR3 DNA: TGTGCCAGCAGTCTCGATGCCCAGTTAATCTATGGCTACACCTTC
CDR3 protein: CASSLDAQLIYGYTF

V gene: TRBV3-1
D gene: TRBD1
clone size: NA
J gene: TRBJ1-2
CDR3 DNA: TGTGCCAGCAGCCACGTTTACAGGGGGTCGCTCCACGTCGGTGGCTACACCTTC
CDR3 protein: CASSHVYRGSLHVGGYTF

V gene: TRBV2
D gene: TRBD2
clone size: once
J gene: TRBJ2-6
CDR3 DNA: TGTGCCAGCAGTAAGGGGACTAGCGGGATAGGCTCTGGGGCCAACGTCCTGACTTTC
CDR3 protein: CASSKGTSGIGSGANVLTF

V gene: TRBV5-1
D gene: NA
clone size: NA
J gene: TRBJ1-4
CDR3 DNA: TGCGCCAGCAGCTTGGACACGATTAATGAAAAACTGTTTTTT
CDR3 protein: CASSLDTINEKLFF

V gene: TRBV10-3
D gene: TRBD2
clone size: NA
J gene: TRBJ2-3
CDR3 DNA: TGTGCCATCAGTTCGGGACTAGCGGGAGGAAGCGATACGCAGTATTTT
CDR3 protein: CAISSGLAGGSDTQYF

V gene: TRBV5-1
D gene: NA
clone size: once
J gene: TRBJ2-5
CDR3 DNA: TGCGCCAGCAAACCCCTAGGGGGAGGGGAGCAGTACTTC
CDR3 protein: CASKPLGGGEQYF

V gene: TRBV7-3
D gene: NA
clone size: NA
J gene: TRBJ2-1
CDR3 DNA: TGTGCCAGCAGCTTAACGGTCACGGGCAATGAGCAGTTCTTC
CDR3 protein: CASSLTVTGNEQFF

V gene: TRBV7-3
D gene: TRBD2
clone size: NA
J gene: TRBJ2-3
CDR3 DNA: TGTGCCAGCAGCCGGGGGGGCGGCACAGATACGCGGTATTTT
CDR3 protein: CASSRGGGTDTRYF

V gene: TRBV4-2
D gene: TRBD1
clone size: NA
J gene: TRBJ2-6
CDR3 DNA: TGTGCCAGCAGCGGGGACAGGGTGGACTCTGGGGCCAACGTCCTGACTTTC
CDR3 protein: CASSGDRVDSGANVLTF

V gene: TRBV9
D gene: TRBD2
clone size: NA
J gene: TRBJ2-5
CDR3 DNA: TGTGCCAGCAGAGACTCCACGGGACTAGCGGGAGGTACAGGAGAGACCCAGTACTTC
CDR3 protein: CASRDSTGLAGGTGETQYF

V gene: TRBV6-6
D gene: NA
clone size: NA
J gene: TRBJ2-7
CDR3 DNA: TGTGCCAGCAGTTACTCGGAGGGGGAATACGAGCAGTACTTC
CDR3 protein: CASSYSEGEYEQYF

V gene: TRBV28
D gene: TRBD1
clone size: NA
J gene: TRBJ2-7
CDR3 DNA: TGTGCCAGCAGCCCCCATAGGGGGCCCTACGAGCAGTACTTC
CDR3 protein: CASSPHRGPYEQYF

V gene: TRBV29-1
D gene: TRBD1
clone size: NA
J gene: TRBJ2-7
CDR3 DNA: TGCAGCGTTGATTGGGGACAGGGGTCGGCCTACGAGCAGTACTTC
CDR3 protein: CSVDWGQGSAYEQYF

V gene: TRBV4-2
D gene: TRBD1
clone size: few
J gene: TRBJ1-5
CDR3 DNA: TGTGCCAGCAACCAGATCACAGGGGAGGGCAATCAGCCCCAGCATTTT
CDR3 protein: CASNQITGEGNQPQHF

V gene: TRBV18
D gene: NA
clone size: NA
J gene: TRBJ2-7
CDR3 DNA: TGTGCCAGCTCACCACGTCTGGGGATCGACGGCGAGCAGTACTTC
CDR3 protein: CASSPRLGIDGEQYF

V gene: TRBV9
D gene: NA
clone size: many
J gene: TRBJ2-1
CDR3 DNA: TGTGCCAGCAGTCCTCACAATGAGCAGTTCTTC
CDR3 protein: CASSPHNEQFF